This T cell receptor beta chain is from a study of T cell responses to AZD1222 COVID-19 vaccine. General study points: The study found Spike-specific TCR breadth and depth rose after two AZD1222 doses.

The CDR3 extends over 14 amino acids. Per the germline V gene, CDR1 is SGDLS and CDR2 is YYNGEE. The trim removed 3 bases at V and 6 bases at J, leaving 8 bases unmatched. Generated by immunoSEQ multiplex PCR, the TCRdb table keeps only in-frame clones and is missing some. Of 170,000 or so clones listed, approximately 90% were seen once; the top ten hold about 1.6%. Note on this clone: Its antigen is unidentified.

This receptor was taken from an adult in good health. Here the sequenced sample was peripheral blood, taken on day 0 of AZD1222 vaccination. J is TRBJ1-2 and V is TRBV9; 7 bases fit TRBD1. CDR3 DNA sequence: TGTGCCAGCAGCGGGCGACAGGGTGGGGATGGCTACACCTTC. Its protein product is CASSGRQGGDGYTF.